The T cell receptor beta chain under discussion was sequenced for a study of T-cell reconstitution after alpha-beta-depleted transplantation in children. This clonotype was observed a few times. Researchers prepared the TCRbeta library using unique molecular identifiers, the study reports. TCRdb independently ran MiXCR on the PCR reads; one entry per CDR3 protein. The table has around 530,000 distinct CDR3 sequences, roughly 33% seen once; the top ten hold under 3%. CDR1 is DFQATT, CDR2 SNEGSKA, per germline (reference sequence). The V gene lost 1 base and the J gene lost 0 bases, with 10 bases spanning the gap. This CDR3 contains 15 residues.

The material was PBMCs from the stem cell graft donor, obtained from the stem cell graft. This chain links TRBV20-1 with TRBJ1-5; D uncertain. This clonotype was obtained from a human donor who donated a stem cell graft to a child with aplastic anemia. The CDR3 coding sequence is TGCAGTGCTAGAGGGTCCAGTAATAGCAATCAGCCCCAGCATTTT. Translation: CSARGSSNSNQPQHF.